These 10 T cell receptor beta chains were sequenced from one sample in a study of CD8+CD57+ T cells in acquired aplastic anemia. In patients chosen for sequencing, flow cytometry had shown CD8+CD57+ cell expansion. Template material for TCR beta VDJ and CDR3 profiling consisted of genomic DNA. TCRdb reanalysed the reads using MiXCR and keeps one entry per CDR3 protein. In the table there are 180,000 or so distinct CDR3 sequences, roughly 63% of which are singletons. The sample taken for sequencing was sorted CD4+, CD8+, or CD8+CD57+ T cells (not recorded which) from PBMCs. The receptors stem from a human donor with aplastic anemia.

V and J are TRBV5-5 and TRBJ1-1, with TRBD1 identical over 9 bases. Germline V gene sequence: CDR1 SGHKS, CDR2 YYEKEE (reference sequence). This CDR3 is 15 amino acids long. Unmatched junction bases numbered 5, after V lost 4 bases and J lost 1 base. Here the CDR3 reads CASSRTGGPNTEAFF. Written as DNA, the CDR3 is TGTGCCAGCAGCAGAACAGGGGGCCCGAACACTGAAGCTTTCTTT. Drawing the rest from reference TRBV5-5 and TRBJ1-1, the complete variable domain is DAGVTQSPTHLIKTRGQQVTLRCSPISGHKSVSWYQQVLGQGPQFIFQYYEKEERGRGNFPDRFSARQFPNYSSELNVNALLLGDSALYLCASSRTGGPNTEAFFGQGTRLTVV.

This clonotype was seen a single time. This chain links TRBV29-1 with TRBJ2-1; TRBD2 agrees at 15 bases. V was pared by 7 bases and J by 5 bases, with 9 bases of the junction left unmatched. This CDR3 contains 16 residues. Germline CDR1 is SQVTM and CDR2 is ANQGSEA. CDR3 region: CSGAGTSGRLNNEQFF. DNA of the CDR3: TGCAGCGGGGCCGGGACTAGCGGGAGGCTTAACAATGAGCAGTTCTTC.

Many counts were recorded for this clonotype. The chain joins TRBV6-5 to TRBJ1-1, with D perhaps TRBD1 (6 bases). Germline V gene data show CDR1 as MNHEY and CDR2 as SVGAGI. There are 13 residues in the CDR3. V lost 5 bases and J lost 1, with 8 bases in between. CDR3 bases: TGTGCCAGCAGTACGACAGGGAACACTGAAGCTTTCTTT. It yields the protein CASSTTGNTEAFF.

This clonotype was counted only a few times. The genes are TRBV20-1 and TRBJ2-7; 7 bases agree with TRBD1. Per germline, CDR1 DFQATT and CDR2 SNEGSKA (reference sequence). The CDR3 is made up of 16 amino acids. The J segment lost 6 bases and the V segment lost 6 bases, leaving 20 bases of the junction unmatched. The CDR3 sequence is CSATTPTGQYGSEQYF. DNA of the CDR3: TGCAGTGCAACTACTCCTACGGGACAGTATGGGAGCGAGCAGTACTTC.

To note about this clonotype: An end of the junction does not agree with germline; a read error may underlie this. This chain uses TRBV7-9 with TRBJ1-2; a weak D match, TRBD1 (5 bases). CDR1 is SEHNR and CDR2 is FQNEAQ in the germline V gene (reference sequence). This CDR3 is built from 12 residues. This chain's CDR3 is CASSLVGDTVTF. The CDR3 nucleotides read TGCGCCAGCAGCTTGGTGGGGGATACGGTCACCTTC.

This clonotype was seen repeatedly, ten times or more. The chain couples TRBV9 to TRBJ1-1; D unclear. CDR3 length: 12 amino acids. Trimming cost V 3 bases and J 0 bases, with 3 bases left between them. CDR1 is SGDLS and CDR2 is YYNGEE in the germline V gene. DNA of the CDR3: TGTGCCAGCAGCGGTATGAACACTGAAGCTTTCTTT. It yields the protein CASSGMNTEAFF.

This clonotype has at least ten counts. The chain links TRBV6-6 to TRBJ2-3; TRBD2 aligns across 8 bases. J lost 3 bases, V lost 8 bases, and 13 bases had no gene match. CDR1 and CDR2 (germline): MNHNY, SVGAGI (reference sequence). CDR3 length: 16 amino acids. CDR3 sequence: CASAPNPSGGTDTQYF. The CDR3 DNA reads TGTGCCAGCGCCCCAAACCCAAGCGGGGGAACAGATACGCAGTATTTT.

This clonotype was observed a few times. The chain combines TRBV7-8 with TRBJ2-2, with D possibly being TRBD1 or TRBD2 (5 bases each). Per the germline V gene, CDR1 is SGHVS and CDR2 is FQNEAQ. The CDR3 has 13 amino acids. V lost 5 bases, J lost 3 bases, and 7 bases lay in between. Here the CDR3 DNA reads TGTGCCAGCAGCATGGGACACACCGGGGAGCTGTTTTTT. This codes for CASSMGHTGELFF.

The chain has TRBV25-1 and TRBJ1-2; D is ambiguous. The germline V and J ends were trimmed by 3 bases and 14 bases, with 16 bases remaining between them. The CDR3 is 12 residues long. The germline gives CDR1 MGHDK, CDR2 SYGVNS. CDR3 nucleotides: TGTGCCAGCAGTGAGCGATGGGCCTATGTAACCTTC. This encodes CASSERWAYVTF.

This clonotype occurred many times. V and J are TRBV12-5 and TRBJ2-7, with 7 bases lining up with TRBD1. V gave up 1 base and J gave up 5 bases; unmatched junction bases: 20. CDR1 is LGHNT and CDR2 is FRNRAP in the germline V gene. This CDR3 contains 19 residues. CDR3 amino acids: CASGLGVAETGLALNEQYF. For the CDR3, the DNA is TGTGCTAGTGGTTTGGGTGTAGCCGAGACAGGGCTCGCTCTCAACGAGCAGTACTTC.